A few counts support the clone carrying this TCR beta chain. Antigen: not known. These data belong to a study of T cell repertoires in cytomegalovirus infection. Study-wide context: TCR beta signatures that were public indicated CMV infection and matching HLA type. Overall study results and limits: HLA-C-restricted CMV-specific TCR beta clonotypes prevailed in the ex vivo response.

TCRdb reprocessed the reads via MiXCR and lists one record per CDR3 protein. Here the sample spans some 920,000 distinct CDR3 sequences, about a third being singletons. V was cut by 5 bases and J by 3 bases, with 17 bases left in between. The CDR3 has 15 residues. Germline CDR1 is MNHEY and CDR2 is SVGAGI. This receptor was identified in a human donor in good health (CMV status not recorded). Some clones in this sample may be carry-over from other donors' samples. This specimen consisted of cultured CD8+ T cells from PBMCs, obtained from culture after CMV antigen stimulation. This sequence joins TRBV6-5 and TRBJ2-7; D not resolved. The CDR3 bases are TGTGCCAGCAGTACCTCCTTGGAGAGGAACTACGAGCAGTACTTC. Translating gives CASSTSLERNYEQYF.